Described below is a single T cell receptor beta chain sequence and its context. With 1 base removed from V and 2 bases from J, the gap between germline ends came to 9 bases. The germline V gene has CDR1 SGHRS and CDR2 YFSETQ. CDR3 length: 14 amino acids. Per the authors' pipeline: Reference gene primer amplification yielded estimated nucleated cell counts. Clones were sequenced by immunoSEQ multiplex PCR, and TCRdb holds only the in-frame ones, with some missing. V and J calls and clone size are copied from that table; D and trimming were computed from the DNA. The sample lists some 360,000 clones; 80% to 90% were seen once. These data originate in a study of blood T cell repertoires in COVID-19. Study-wide context: Acute and convalescent COVID-19 samples came from the United States, Italy and Spain.

The sequenced material came from peripheral blood. The sequence was obtained from a woman aged 60-70 years with COVID-19, enrolled during active disease. This chain joins TRBV5-1 and TRBJ1-1; D is ambiguous. CDR3 sequence: CASSLYAANTEAFF. CDR3 sequence (DNA): TGCGCCAGCAGCTTGTACGCGGCTAACACTGAAGCTTTCTTT.